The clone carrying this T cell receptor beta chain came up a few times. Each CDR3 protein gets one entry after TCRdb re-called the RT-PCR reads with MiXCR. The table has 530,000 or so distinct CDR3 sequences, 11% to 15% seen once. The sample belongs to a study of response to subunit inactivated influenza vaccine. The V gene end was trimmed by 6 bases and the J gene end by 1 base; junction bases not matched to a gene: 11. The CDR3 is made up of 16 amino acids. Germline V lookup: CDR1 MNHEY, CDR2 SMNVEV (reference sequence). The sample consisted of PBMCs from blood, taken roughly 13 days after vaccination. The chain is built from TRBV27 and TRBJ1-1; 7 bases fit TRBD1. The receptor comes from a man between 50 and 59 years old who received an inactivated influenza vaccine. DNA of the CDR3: TGTGCCAGCAGCTTAAATCAACAGGGGAGGAACACTGAAGCTTTCTTT. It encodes CASSLNQQGRNTEAFF.